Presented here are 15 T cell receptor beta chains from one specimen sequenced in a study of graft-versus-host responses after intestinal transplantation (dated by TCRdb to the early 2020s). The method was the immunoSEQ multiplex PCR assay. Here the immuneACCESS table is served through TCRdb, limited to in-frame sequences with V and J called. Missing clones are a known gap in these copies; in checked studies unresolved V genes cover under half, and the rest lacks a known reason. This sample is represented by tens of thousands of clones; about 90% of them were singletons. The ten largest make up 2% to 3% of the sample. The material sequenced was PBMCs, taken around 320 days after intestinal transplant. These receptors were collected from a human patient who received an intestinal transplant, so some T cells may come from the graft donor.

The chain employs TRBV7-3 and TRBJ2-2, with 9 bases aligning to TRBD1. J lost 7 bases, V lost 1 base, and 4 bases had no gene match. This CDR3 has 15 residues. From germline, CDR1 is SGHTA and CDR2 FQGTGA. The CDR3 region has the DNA TGTGCCAGCAGCTTAATGACAGGGGGTGACGGGGAGCTGTTTTTT. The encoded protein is CASSLMTGGDGELFF.

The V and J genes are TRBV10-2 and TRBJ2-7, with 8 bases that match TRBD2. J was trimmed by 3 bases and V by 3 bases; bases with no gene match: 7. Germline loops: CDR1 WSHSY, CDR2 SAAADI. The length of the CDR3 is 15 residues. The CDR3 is CASSEPGTRFYEQYF. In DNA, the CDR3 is TGCGCCAGCAGTGAACCAGGGACTAGATTCTACGAGCAGTACTTC.

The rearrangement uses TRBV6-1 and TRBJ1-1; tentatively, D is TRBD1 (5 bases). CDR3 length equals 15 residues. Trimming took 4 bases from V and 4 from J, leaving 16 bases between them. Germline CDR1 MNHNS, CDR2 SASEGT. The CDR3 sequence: CASSGSRARGTEAFF. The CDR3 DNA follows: TGTGCCAGCAGTGGCAGCAGGGCCCGAGGCACTGAAGCTTTCTTT.

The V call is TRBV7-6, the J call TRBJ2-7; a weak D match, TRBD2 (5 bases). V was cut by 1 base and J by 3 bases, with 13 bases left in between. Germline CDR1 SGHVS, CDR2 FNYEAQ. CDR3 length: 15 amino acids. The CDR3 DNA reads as TGTGCCAGCAGCTTAGGCAGCGGCTTATTCTACGAGCAGTACTTC. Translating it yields CASSLGSGLFYEQYF. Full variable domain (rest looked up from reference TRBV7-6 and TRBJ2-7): GAGVSQSPRYKVTKRGQDVALRCDPISGHVSLYWYRQALGQGPEFLTYFNYEAQQDKSGLPNDRFSAERPEGSISTLTIQRTEQRDSAMYRCASSLGSGLFYEQYFGPGTRLTVT.

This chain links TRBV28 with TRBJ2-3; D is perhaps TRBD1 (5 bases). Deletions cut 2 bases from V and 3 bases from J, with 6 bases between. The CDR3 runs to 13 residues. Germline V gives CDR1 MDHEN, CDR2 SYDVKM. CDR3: CASSLDSTDTQYF. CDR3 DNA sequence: TGTGCCAGCAGTTTAGACAGTACAGATACGCAGTATTTT. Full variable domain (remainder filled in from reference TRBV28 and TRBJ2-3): DVKVTQSSRYLVKRTGEKVFLECVQDMDHENMFWYRQDPGLGLRLIYFSYDVKMKEKGDIPEGYSVSREKKERFSLILESASTNQTSMYLCASSLDSTDTQYFGPGTRLTVL.

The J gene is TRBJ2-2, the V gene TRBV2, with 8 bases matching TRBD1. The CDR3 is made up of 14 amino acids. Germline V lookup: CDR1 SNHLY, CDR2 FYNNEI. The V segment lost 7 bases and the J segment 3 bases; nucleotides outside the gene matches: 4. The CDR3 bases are TGTGCCAGCACCAAACAGGGGGACACCGGGGAGCTGTTTTTT. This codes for CASTKQGDTGELFF.

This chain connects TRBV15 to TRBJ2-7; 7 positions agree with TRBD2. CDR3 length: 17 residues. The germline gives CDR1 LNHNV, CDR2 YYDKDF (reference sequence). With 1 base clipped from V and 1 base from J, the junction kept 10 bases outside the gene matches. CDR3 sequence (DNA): TGTGCCACCAGCAGAGCCGCCGGGGCTAGCGGTTCCTACGAGCAGTACTTC. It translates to CATSRAAGASGSYEQYF.

CDR3 in DNA: TGTGCCAGCAGTGGCGCGCCAAACAGGGGCCAGCCCCAGCATTTT. Its translation is CASSGAPNRGQPQHF. J is TRBJ1-5 and V is TRBV28; 7 bases match TRBD1. The germline CDR1 and CDR2 sequences are MDHEN and SYDVKM. This CDR3 has 15 residues. V dropped 5 bases and J dropped 7; count of bases not matched to a gene: 11. The full variable domain, completed using reference TRBV28 and TRBJ1-5, is DVKVTQSSRYLVKRTGEKVFLECVQDMDHENMFWYRQDPGLGLRLIYFSYDVKMKEKGDIPEGYSVSREKKERFSLILESASTNQTSMYLCASSGAPNRGQPQHFGDGTRLSIL.

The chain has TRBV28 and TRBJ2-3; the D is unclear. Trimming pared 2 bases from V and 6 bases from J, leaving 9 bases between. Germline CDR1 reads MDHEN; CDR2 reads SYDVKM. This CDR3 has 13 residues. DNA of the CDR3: TGTGCCAGCAGTTTAGGGGAAGCGGATACGCAGTATTTT. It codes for CASSLGEADTQYF.

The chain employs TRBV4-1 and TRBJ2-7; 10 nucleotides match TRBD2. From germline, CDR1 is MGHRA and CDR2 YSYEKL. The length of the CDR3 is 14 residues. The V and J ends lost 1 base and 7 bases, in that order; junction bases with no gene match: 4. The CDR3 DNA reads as TGCGCCAGCAGCCAAGTATCACTAGCGGGGGAGCAGTACTTC. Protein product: CASSQVSLAGEQYF.

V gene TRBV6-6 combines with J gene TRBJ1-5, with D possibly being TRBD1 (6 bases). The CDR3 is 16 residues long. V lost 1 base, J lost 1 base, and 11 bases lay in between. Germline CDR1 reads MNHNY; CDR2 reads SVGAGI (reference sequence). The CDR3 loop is CASSYYRVGSNQPQHF. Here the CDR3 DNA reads TGTGCCAGCAGTTACTACAGGGTAGGGAGCAATCAGCCCCAGCATTTT.

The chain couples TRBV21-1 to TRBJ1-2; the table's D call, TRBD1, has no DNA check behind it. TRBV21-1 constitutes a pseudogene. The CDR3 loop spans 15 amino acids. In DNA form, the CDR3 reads TGTGCCAGCAGCAAAGGACAGGGGGCTAACTATGGCTACACCTTC. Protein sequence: CASSKGQGANYGYTF.

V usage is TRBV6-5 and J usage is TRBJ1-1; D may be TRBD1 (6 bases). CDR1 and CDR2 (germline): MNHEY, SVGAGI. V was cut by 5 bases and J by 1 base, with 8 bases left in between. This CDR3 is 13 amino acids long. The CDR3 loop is CASSLTGNTEAFF. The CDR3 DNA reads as TGTGCCAGCAGTCTGACAGGGAACACTGAAGCTTTCTTT.

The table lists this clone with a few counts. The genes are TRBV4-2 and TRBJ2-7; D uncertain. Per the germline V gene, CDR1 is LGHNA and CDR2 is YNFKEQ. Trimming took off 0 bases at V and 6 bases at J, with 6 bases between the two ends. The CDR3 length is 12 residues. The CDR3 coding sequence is TGTGCCAGCAGCCAAGATCTCGGCGAGCAGTACTTC. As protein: CASSQDLGEQYF.

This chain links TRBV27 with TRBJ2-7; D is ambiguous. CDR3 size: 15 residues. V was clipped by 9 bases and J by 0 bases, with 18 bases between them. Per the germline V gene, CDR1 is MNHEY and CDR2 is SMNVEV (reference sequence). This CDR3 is CASIYYQALSYEQYF. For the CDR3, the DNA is TGTGCCAGTATCTATTACCAGGCTCTCTCCTACGAGCAGTACTTC.